One sample yielded the 18 T cell receptor beta chains listed below, sequenced in a study of blood T cell repertoires in COVID-19. Sequencing was performed with immunoSEQ multiplex PCR; in TCRdb, only in-frame clones are kept and a portion is missing. The sample contains under 150,000 clones, roughly 81% of which appear only once. Sequencing used peripheral blood. The receptors were sampled from a man aged 35-49 years with acute or convalescent COVID-19.

The chain is built from TRBV7-9 and TRBJ1-2, with 8 bases matching TRBD1. The CDR3 has 15 residues. Germline loops: CDR1 SEHNR, CDR2 FQNEAQ (reference sequence). J lost 2 bases, V lost 5 bases, and 7 bases had no gene match. The CDR3 bases are TGTGCCAGCAGCGCCTGGGACAGGCAAAACTATGGCTACACCTTC. Its translation: CASSAWDRQNYGYTF.

This chain uses TRBV10-1 with TRBJ1-1; D remains unclear. Germline loops: CDR1 WNHNN, CDR2 SYGVQD (reference sequence). Trimming took off 2 bases at V and 5 bases at J, with 9 bases between the two ends. CDR3 length: 13 amino acids. CDR3 coding DNA: TGCGCCAGCAGTGAGAATCCGGGGACTGAAGCTTTCTTT. Its protein is CASSENPGTEAFF.

The chain links TRBV5-1 to TRBJ1-4; the D gene is possibly TRBD1 (6 bases). Germline lookup yields CDR1 SGHRS and CDR2 YFSETQ. Between the trimmed V and J ends, which lost 4 bases and 4 bases, there was a span of 11 bases. This CDR3 is built from 14 residues. In nucleotides, the CDR3 is TGCGCCAGCAGCCGGGACACCGATAATGAAAAACTGTTTTTT. Translation: CASSRDTDNEKLFF.

The rearrangement links TRBV29-1 to TRBJ2-1; 9 positions agree with TRBD2. The V segment lost 4 bases and the J segment 0 bases; nucleotides outside the gene matches: 4. Germline V gene data show CDR1 as SQVTM and CDR2 as ANQGSEA. This CDR3 region has 15 residues. The CDR3 loop is CSVGGLAHSYNEQFF. The CDR3 region has the DNA TGCAGCGTTGGGGGACTAGCTCACTCCTACAATGAGCAGTTCTTC.

This chain uses TRBV29-1 with TRBJ2-1; TRBD1 might be the D (6 bases). Deletions cut 1 base from V and 6 bases from J, with 10 bases between. CDR3 length: 13 residues. Germline V gene sequence: CDR1 SQVTM, CDR2 ANQGSEA. The CDR3 is CSVEVLGGNEQFF. For the CDR3, the DNA is TGCAGCGTTGAAGTTTTAGGGGGCAATGAGCAGTTCTTC.

The chain is built from TRBV9 and TRBJ2-3; tentatively, D is TRBD2 (5 bases). The CDR3 covers 19 residues. CDR1 is SGDLS and CDR2 is YYNGEE in the germline V gene. V dropped 3 bases and J dropped 3 bases, with 26 bases sitting between them. CDR3 bases: TGTGCCAGCAGCGCCTCGGAGGACCCCCAACGGATTTGGACAGATACGCAGTATTTT. Encoded protein: CASSASEDPQRIWTDTQYF.

V and J are TRBV5-1 and TRBJ2-2, with a tentative D call TRBD2 (6 bases). Germline CDR1 and CDR2: SGHRS and YFSETQ. V was shortened by 0 bases and J by 3 bases, with 15 bases between the two germline ends. CDR3 length equals 17 residues. As DNA, the CDR3 is TGCGCCAGCAGCTTGGCCCTTACTAGCAAGGACACCGGGGAGCTGTTTTTT. Translating gives CASSLALTSKDTGELFF.

This sequence joins TRBV7-2 and TRBJ2-3; D is uncertain. CDR3 length: 14 amino acids. Trimming took off 5 bases at V and 1 base at J, with 10 bases between the two ends. CDR1 SGHTA and CDR2 FQGNSA come from the germline V gene. This CDR3 is CASSPVRGTDTQYF. CDR3 nucleotide sequence: TGTGCCAGCAGCCCAGTCCGGGGCACAGATACGCAGTATTTT.

This chain uses TRBV14 with TRBJ2-7; possibly TRBD2 for D (6 bases). CDR3 length: 13 residues. The germline gives CDR1 SGHDN, CDR2 FVKESK. The ends were cut back, 4 bases at V and 6 bases at J, with 13 bases in the middle. In DNA form, the CDR3 reads TGTGCCAGCAGCCCCATCGGGAGTCCCGAGCAGTACTTC. The encoded protein is CASSPIGSPEQYF.

With regard to this clone: This sample also contains other DNA sequences that code for the same CDR3. J is TRBJ2-1 and V is TRBV5-1; perhaps TRBD1 as D (6 bases). This CDR3 is 15 amino acids long. The V gene's germline CDR1 is SGHRS and CDR2 YFSETQ. V shed 0 bases and J shed 0 bases, with 7 bases lying between them. The DNA for the CDR3 is TGCGCCAGCAGCTTGGAAGGGGGCTCCTACAATGAGCAGTTCTTC. As protein: CASSLEGGSYNEQFF.

The chain recombines TRBV4-1 with TRBJ1-2; D is possibly TRBD1 (5 bases). Germline V CDR1 and CDR2: MGHRA, YSYEKL. CDR3 length: 18 amino acids. V gave up 0 bases and J gave up 5 bases, with 22 bases separating them. CDR3 residues: CASSQEGEGRGVYYGYTF. For the CDR3, the DNA is TGCGCCAGCAGCCAAGAAGGGGAGGGTAGGGGTGTATATTATGGCTACACCTTC.

The J gene is TRBJ2-5, the V gene TRBV18; a possible D gene is TRBD2 (6 bases). CDR3 length equals 13 residues. CDR1 KGHSH and CDR2 LQKENI come from the germline V gene. The ends were cut back, 3 bases at V and 7 bases at J, with 12 bases in the middle. DNA for the CDR3: TGTGCCAGCTCACCCCCTAGCGAAGGGACCCAGTACTTC. Protein sequence: CASSPPSEGTQYF.

This clone appeared once. J is TRBJ2-7 and V is TRBV3-1 (or the pseudogene TRBV3-2), with 12 bases identical to TRBD2. Germline loops: CDR1 LGHDT, CDR2 YNNKEL (reference sequence). This CDR3 has 15 amino acids. Trimming removed 2 bases from V and 7 bases from J; junction bases left unmatched: 6. CDR3 residues: CASSQSGTSGSEQYF. The CDR3 DNA sequence: TGTGCCAGCAGCCAATCCGGGACTAGCGGGTCGGAGCAGTACTTC.

The rearrangement links TRBV19 to TRBJ1-4, with TRBD1 matching 10 bases. Germline values: CDR1 LNHDA, CDR2 SQIVND (reference sequence). The CDR3 is 14 amino acids. V gave up 4 bases and J gave up 10 bases; unmatched junction bases: 6. The CDR3 is CASSNRDRGAKLFF. CDR3 coding DNA: TGTGCCAGTAGTAACCGGGACAGGGGAGCAAAACTGTTTTTT. The complete variable domain, with remaining parts taken from reference TRBV19 and TRBJ1-4, reads DGGITQSPKYLFRKEGQNVTLSCEQNLNHDAMYWYRQDPGQGLRLIYYSQIVNDFQKGDIAEGYSVSREKKESFPLTVTSAQKNPTAFYLCASSNRDRGAKLFFGSGTQLSVL.

The chain uses TRBV2 and TRBJ2-5, with D maybe TRBD1 (5 bases). The germline V gene encodes CDR1 SNHLY and CDR2 FYNNEI. The CDR3 is 14 residues long. Trimming took off 6 bases at V and 1 base at J, with 12 bases between the two ends. CDR3 in DNA: TGTGCCAGCAGGGGGCGACTGGGCCAAGAGACCCAGTACTTC. Translation gives CASRGRLGQETQYF. Full variable domain (missing parts from reference TRBV2 and TRBJ2-5): EPEVTQTPSHQVTQMGQEVILRCVPISNHLYFYWYRQILGQKVEFLVSFYNNEISEKSEIFDDQFSVERPDGSNFTLKIRSTKLEDSAMYFCASRGRLGQETQYFGPGTRLLVL.

This chain links TRBV5-1 with TRBJ1-2; maybe TRBD1 (6 bases). V lost 2 bases to trimming and J lost 8 bases, with 19 bases between them. The CDR3 totals 15 residues. Germline V CDR1 and CDR2: SGHRS, YFSETQ. The CDR3 is CASSLLGFPGEGYTF. DNA for the CDR3: TGCGCCAGCAGCTTATTGGGGTTCCCAGGGGAGGGCTACACCTTC.

V is TRBV2 and J is TRBJ2-7, with 7 bases that match TRBD1. Germline-derived CDR1 and CDR2 are SNHLY and FYNNEI. V was pared by 6 bases and J by 5 bases, with 7 bases of the junction left unmatched. The CDR3 spans 13 residues. The CDR3 protein is CASSLEQGNEQYF. The CDR3 DNA sequence: TGTGCCAGCAGCCTAGAACAGGGGAACGAGCAGTACTTC.

This clone appeared a single time. This sequence joins TRBV9 and TRBJ2-5, with TRBD1 matching 7 bases. The CDR3 length is 15 residues. Germline loops: CDR1 SGDLS, CDR2 YYNGEE. V lost 3 bases and J lost 2; bases outside the gene matches: 7. In nucleotides, the CDR3 is TGTGCCAGCAGCGCCCGGGACAGAGTGCAAGAGACCCAGTACTTC. It yields the protein CASSARDRVQETQYF.